These T cell receptor beta chains were read from a single sample in a study of human T cells and chemical hapten exposure. TCRdb reprocessed the RACE reads with MiXCR, giving one entry per CDR3 protein. The sample consists of about 190,000 distinct CDR3 sequences, about 25% of them appearing once. The source was whole blood, collected in connection with sensitization to the hapten diphenylcyclopropenone (DPC). The source of these receptors is a woman aged 40 to 50 with alopecia areata. Some clones in this sample may be carry-over from other donors' samples. Each CDR3 is given with its conserved first and last residue. A D gene is named only where the DNA matches it firmly. The size of a clone is reported for some rows only, either as once, few or many, or as a class for expanded clones.

V	D	J	size	CDR3	DNA
TRBV28	-	TRBJ2-7	few	CASSSPGRITYEQYF	TGTGCCAGCAGTTCCCCGGGACGCATTACCTACGAGCAGTACTTC
TRBV10-3	-	TRBJ2-1	-	CAISEPPRGEQFF	TGTGCCATCAGTGAGCCCCCGAGGGGTGAGCAGTTCTTC
TRBV6-2/TRBV6-3	TRBD2	TRBJ2-7	few	CASSADHSGRASNEQYF	TGTGCCAGCAGTGCGGACCATAGCGGGAGGGCCTCCAACGAGCAGTACTTC
TRBV6-5	-	TRBJ2-5	few	CASSYGSRGTQYF	TGTGCCAGCAGTTACGGAAGCCGGGGGACCCAGTACTTC
TRBV29-1	TRBD2	TRBJ2-1	-	CSVERAGVNEQFF	TGCAGCGTTGAAAGGGCGGGAGTCAATGAGCAGTTCTTC
TRBV5-6	TRBD1	TRBJ1-5	-	CASRSPTGPYDQPQHF	TGTGCCAGCAGATCCCCGACAGGGCCTTATGATCAGCCCCAGCATTTT
TRBV28	-	TRBJ2-5	-	CASSFGRVSVRETQYF	TGTGCCAGCAGTTTCGGTCGGGTCAGTGTGCGTGAGACCCAGTACTTC
TRBV7-2	-	TRBJ2-1	-	CASSFTGSSYNEQFF	TGTGCCAGCAGCTTTACGGGGAGCTCCTACAATGAGCAGTTCTTC
TRBV18	TRBD2	TRBJ2-1	few	CASSAGTSGLNEQFF	TGTGCCAGCTCAGCCGGGACTAGCGGACTCAATGAGCAGTTCTTC
TRBV6-2/TRBV6-3	-	TRBJ1-1	-	CASSFGSGTEAFF	TGTGCCAGCAGTTTTGGCTCAGGCACTGAAGCTTTCTTT
TRBV20-1	TRBD1	TRBJ2-1	-	CSARGTQGWYYNEQFF	TGCAGTGCTAGAGGAACACAGGGGTGGTACTACAATGAGCAGTTCTTC
TRBV10-3	TRBD1	TRBJ2-7	-	CAIGQAISYEQYF	TGTGCCATTGGACAGGCCATCTCCTACGAGCAGTACTTC
TRBV11-1	-	TRBJ2-2	-	CASSLRPMNTGELFF	TGTGCCAGCAGCCTAAGGCCGATGAACACCGGGGAGCTGTTTTTT
TRBV7-2	TRBD2	TRBJ2-3	-	CASSRGGVTDTQYF	TGTGCCAGCAGCCGCGGGGGAGTCACAGATACGCAGTATTTT
TRBV11-1	-	TRBJ2-1	-	CASSFGVNSYNEQFF	TGTGCCAGCAGCTTCGGAGTCAACTCCTACAATGAGCAGTTCTTC
TRBV20-1	TRBD2	TRBJ2-7	-	CSARGGGSYEQYF	TGCAGTGCTAGAGGCGGGGGATCCTACGAGCAGTACTTC
TRBV4-1	-	TRBJ2-1	-	CASSQGLGLNNLDEQFF	TGCGCCAGCAGCCAAGGCCTGGGACTTAATAATTTGGATGAGCAGTTCTTC
TRBV29-1	-	TRBJ2-7	few	CSVEDQGIHEQYF	TGCAGCGTTGAAGACCAGGGGATCCACGAGCAGTACTTC